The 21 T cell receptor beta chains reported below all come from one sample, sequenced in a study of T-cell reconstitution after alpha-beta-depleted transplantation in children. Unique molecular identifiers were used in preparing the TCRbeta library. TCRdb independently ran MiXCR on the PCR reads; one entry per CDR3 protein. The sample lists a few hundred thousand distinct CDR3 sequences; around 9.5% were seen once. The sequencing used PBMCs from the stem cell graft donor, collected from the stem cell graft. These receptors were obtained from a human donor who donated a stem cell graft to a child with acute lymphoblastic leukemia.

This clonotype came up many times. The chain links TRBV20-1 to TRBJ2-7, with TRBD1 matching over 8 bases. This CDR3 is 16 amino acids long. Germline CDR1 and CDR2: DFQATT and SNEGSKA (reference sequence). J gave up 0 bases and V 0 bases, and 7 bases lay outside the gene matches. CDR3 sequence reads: CSARDLDRGSSYEQYF. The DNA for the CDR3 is TGCAGTGCTAGAGACTTAGACAGGGGCTCCTCCTACGAGCAGTACTTC.

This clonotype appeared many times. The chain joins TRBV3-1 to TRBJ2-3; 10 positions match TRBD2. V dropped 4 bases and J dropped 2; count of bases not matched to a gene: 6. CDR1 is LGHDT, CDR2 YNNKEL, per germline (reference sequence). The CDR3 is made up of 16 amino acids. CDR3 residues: CASSPLAGGHTDTQYF. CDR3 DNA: TGTGCCAGCAGCCCCTTAGCGGGGGGCCACACAGATACGCAGTATTTT.

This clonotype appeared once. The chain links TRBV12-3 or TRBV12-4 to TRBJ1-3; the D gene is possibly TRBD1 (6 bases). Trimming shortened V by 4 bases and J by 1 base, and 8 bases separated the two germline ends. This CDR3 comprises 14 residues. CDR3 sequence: CASSSQGSGNTIYF. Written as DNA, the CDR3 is TGTGCCAGCAGTTCACAGGGTTCTGGAAACACCATATATTTT.

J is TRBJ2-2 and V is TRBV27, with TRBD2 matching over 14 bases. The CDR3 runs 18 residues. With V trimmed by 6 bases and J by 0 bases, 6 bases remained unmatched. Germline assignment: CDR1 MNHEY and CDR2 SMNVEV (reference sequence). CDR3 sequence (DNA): TGTGCCAGCAGCAGGGGACTAGCGGGGGCGGCGAACACCGGGGAGCTGTTTTTT. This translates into CASSRGLAGAANTGELFF.

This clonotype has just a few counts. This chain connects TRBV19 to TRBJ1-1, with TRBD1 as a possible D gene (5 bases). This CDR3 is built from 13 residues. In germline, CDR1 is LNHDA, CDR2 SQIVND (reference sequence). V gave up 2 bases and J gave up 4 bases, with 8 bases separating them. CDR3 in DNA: TGTGCCAGTAGTATAACAGGTAGCACTGAAGCTTTCTTT. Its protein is CASSITGSTEAFF.

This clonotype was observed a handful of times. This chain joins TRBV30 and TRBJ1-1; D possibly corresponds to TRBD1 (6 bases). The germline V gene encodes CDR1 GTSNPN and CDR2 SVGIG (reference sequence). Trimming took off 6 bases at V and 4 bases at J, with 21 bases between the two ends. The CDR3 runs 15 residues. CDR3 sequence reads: CACADGQRPLTEAFF. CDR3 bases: TGTGCCTGCGCGGACGGACAGCGTCCCCTCACTGAAGCTTTCTTT.

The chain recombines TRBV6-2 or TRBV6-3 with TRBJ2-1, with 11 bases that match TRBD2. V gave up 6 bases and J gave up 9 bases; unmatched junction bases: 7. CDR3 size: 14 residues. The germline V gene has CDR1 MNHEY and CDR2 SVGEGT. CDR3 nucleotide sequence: TGTGCCAGCAGCCCTAGCGGGGGGTTGGGTGAGCAGTTCTTC. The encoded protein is CASSPSGGLGEQFF.

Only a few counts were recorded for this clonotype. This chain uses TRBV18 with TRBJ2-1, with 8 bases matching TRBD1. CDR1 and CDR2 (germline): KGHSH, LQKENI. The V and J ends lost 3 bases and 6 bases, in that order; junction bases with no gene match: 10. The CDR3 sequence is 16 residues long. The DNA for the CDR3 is TGTGCCAGCTCACCTTCCGGGACAGGAGGGCTCAATGAGCAGTTCTTC. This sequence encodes CASSPSGTGGLNEQFF.

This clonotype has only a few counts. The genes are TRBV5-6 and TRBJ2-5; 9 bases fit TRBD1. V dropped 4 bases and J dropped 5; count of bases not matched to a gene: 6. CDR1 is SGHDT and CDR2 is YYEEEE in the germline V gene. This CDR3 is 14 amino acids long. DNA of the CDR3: TGTGCCAGCAGCGACACAGGGGGCGAGGAGACCCAGTACTTC. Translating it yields CASSDTGGEETQYF. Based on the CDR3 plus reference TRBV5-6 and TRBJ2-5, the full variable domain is DAGVTQSPTHLIKTRGQQVTLRCSPKSGHDTVSWYQQALGQGPQFIFQYYEEEERQRGNFPDRFSGHQFPNYSSELNVNALLLGDSALYLCASSDTGGEETQYFGPGTRLLVL.

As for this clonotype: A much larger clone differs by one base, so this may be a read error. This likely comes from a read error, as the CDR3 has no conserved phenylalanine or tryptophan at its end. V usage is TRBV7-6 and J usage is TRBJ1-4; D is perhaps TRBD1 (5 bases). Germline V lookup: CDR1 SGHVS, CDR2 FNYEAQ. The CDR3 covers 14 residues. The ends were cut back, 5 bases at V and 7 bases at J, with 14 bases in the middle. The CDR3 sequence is CASSRQRGVEKLFV. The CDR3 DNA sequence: TGTGCCAGCAGCCGACAGCGGGGAGTTGAAAAACTGTTTGTT.

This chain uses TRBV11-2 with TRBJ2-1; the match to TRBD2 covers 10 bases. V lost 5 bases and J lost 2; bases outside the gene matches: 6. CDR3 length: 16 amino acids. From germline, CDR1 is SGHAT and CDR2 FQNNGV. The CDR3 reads CASSQTGLAPYNEQFF. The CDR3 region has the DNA TGTGCCAGCAGCCAAACGGGACTAGCGCCCTACAATGAGCAGTTCTTC.

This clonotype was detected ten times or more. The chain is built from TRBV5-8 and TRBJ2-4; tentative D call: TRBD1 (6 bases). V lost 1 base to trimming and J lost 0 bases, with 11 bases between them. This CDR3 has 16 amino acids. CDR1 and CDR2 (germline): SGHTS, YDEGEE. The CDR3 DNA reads TGTGCCAGCAGCTTGACAGGGATGAAAGCCAAAAACATTCAGTACTTC. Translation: CASSLTGMKAKNIQYF.

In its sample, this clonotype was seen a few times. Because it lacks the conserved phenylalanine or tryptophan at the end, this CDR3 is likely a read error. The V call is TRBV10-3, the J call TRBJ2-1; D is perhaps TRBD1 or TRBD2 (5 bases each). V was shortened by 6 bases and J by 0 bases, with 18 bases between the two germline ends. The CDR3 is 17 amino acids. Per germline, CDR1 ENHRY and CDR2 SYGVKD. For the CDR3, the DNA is TGTGCCATCAGGGGCACCCGGGACGGAAGCTCCTACAATGAGCAGTTCGTC. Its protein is CAIRGTRDGSSYNEQFV.

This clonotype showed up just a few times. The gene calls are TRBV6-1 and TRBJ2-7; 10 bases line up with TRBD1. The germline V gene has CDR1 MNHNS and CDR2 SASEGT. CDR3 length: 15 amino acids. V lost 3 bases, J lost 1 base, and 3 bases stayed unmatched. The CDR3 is CASSEEDRGSYEQYF. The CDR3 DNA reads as TGTGCCAGCAGTGAGGAGGACAGGGGGTCCTACGAGCAGTACTTC.

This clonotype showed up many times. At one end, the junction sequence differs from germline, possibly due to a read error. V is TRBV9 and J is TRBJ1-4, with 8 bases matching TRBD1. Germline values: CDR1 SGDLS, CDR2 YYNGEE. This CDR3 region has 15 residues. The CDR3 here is CASSANQGAKEKLFF. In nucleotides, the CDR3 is TGTGCCAGCAGCGCCAATCAGGGGGCTAAAGAAAAACTGTTTTTT.

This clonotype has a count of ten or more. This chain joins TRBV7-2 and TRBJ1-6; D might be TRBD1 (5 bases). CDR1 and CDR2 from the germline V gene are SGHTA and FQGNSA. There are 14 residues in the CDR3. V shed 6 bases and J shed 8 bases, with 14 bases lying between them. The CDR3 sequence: CASRLQGYDSPLHF. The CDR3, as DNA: TGTGCCAGCAGGCTGCAGGGCTACGATTCACCCCTCCACTTT.

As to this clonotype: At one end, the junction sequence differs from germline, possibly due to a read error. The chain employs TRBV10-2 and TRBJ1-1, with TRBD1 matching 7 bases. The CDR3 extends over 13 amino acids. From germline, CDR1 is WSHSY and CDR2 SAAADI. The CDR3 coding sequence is TGCTCCAGCAGTGATCAGGGGGTCACTGAAGCTTTCTTT. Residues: CSSSDQGVTEAFF.

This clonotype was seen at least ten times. CDR3 nucleotide sequence: TGTGCCAGCAGTGAGGAGGGACAGGGGGCGCACACCGGGGAGCTGTTTTTT. The encoded protein is CASSEEGQGAHTGELFF. V usage is TRBV6-4 and J usage is TRBJ2-2; the match to TRBD1 covers 12 bases. J gave up 3 bases and V 3 bases, and 5 bases lay outside the gene matches. Germline CDR1 and CDR2: MRHNA and SNTAGT. The CDR3 runs 17 residues.

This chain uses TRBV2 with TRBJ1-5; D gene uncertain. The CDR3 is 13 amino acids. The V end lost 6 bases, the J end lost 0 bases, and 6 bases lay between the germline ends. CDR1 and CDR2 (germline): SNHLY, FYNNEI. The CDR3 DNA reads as TGTGCCAGCAGCGCGTATAGCAATCAGCCCCAGCATTTT. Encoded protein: CASSAYSNQPQHF.

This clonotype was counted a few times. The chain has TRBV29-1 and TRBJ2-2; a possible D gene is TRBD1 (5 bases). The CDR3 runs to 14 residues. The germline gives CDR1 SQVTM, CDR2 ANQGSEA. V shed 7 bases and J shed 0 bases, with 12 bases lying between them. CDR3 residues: CSGKTGTNTGELFF. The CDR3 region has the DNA TGCAGCGGGAAAACAGGAACGAACACCGGGGAGCTGTTTTTT.

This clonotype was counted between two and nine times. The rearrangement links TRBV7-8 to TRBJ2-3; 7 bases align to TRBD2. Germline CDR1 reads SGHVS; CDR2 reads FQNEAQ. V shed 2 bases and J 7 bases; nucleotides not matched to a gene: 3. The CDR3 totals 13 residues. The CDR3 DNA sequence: TGTGCCAGCAGCTTAACGGGGGGAAATACGCAGTATTTT. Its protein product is CASSLTGGNTQYF.